This TCR beta chain stems from a study of cytomegalovirus exposure and HLA in healthy donors. The wider study: The approximately 670 first-cohort repertoires and the approximately 110 validation repertoires shared the same platform, a later analysis reported.

Points on this clone: Its antigen remains unidentified.

Profiling relied on immunoSEQ multiplex PCR, and the TCRdb table lists in-frame clones only, not all of them. The repertoire includes 80,000 to 100,000 clones, roughly 90% of them detected once, and less than 7.5% sits in the top ten. Study-level points and caveats: Reports described diagnosis of cytomegalovirus status by the classifier as highly specific and sensitive. Listed as cytomegalovirus-associated were over 150 TCR beta chains.

This clonotype was sampled from a man aged 18-30 years in good health and CMV-seropositive. Source material: PBMCs.

The CDR3 region is CASSVDTGLVGIEQFF. DNA of the CDR3: TGTGCCAGCAGCGTAGATACGGGACTAGTCGGTATTGAGCAGTTCTTC. The rearrangement uses TRBV9 and TRBJ2-1; 8 bases fit TRBD2. CDR3 length: 16 residues. Looked up from germline, CDR1 is SGDLS and CDR2 is YYNGEE. V was clipped by 0 bases and J by 9 bases; unmatched bases: 11.